This T cell receptor (beta chain) was identified in a study of T cells in Graves' hyperthyroidism and ophthalmopathy (dated by TCRdb to between 2017 and 2020). Turning to the overall study: Peripheral blood was sampled at the time of initial diagnosis, prior to any treatment. TCR V-J signatures able to tell the groups apart were searched for in a discovery cohort of 90 to 100 patients, of whom fewer than 45 had Graves' ophthalmopathy and roughly 59 had stable Graves' hyperthyroidism. Prospective prediction of ophthalmopathy was tested in an independent validation cohort consisting of fewer than 20 hyperthyroidism patients and over 15 patients who later progressed to ophthalmopathy. For training and testing, the 100 or so patients in the discovery cohort were randomly divided in a 7:3 ratio. Thyroid tissue and blood T-cell repertoires from more than 5 Graves' hyperthyroidism patients were also compared in the study. Once sampling was done, hyperthyroidism patients were given methimazole at a starting dose of 30 mg daily, whereas ophthalmopathy patients were given high-dose intravenous methylprednisolone. The paper describes TCR Vbeta CDR3 sequencing of 135 peripheral blood samples, made up of some 42 ophthalmopathy patients, roughly 72 hyperthyroidism patients and roughly 17 progressor patients. Points the paper makes about the study in general: During validation, the model predicted progression to ophthalmopathy a median of approximately 6.5 months ahead of onset, with approximately 71% sensitivity and less than 85% specificity. Ophthalmopathy was separated from stable hyperthyroidism by a 13 V-J signature model, with around 88% sensitivity and around 81% specificity obtained in cross-validation and 80%/75% obtained in testing. Most expanded thyroid clonotypes (frequency above 0.001) were also detected in blood, suggesting blood repertoires may reflect thyroid immune responses. Sample size was not statistically predetermined, and blinding of investigators to group allocation was not performed.

This clonotype was seen many times. The specificity of this receptor is unknown. The input lacks base qualities; no much larger clone sits a single base away. Trimming removed 5 bases from V and 0 bases from J, leaving 7 bases between the germline ends. The germline V gene gives CDR1 as MDHEN and CDR2 as SYDVKM. Inclusive of the bounding cysteine and phenylalanine, the CDR3 is 14 residues long. The CDR3 DNA has 42 bases and is translated from base 1. Stable Graves' hyperthyroidism was defined as the absence of progression to ophthalmopathy over 18 months of follow-up. Hyperthyroidism patients were newly diagnosed, with disease duration under 2 months, and aged 18 to 65 years. Exclusion was applied to patients with uncontrolled infections, other autoimmune diseases, pregnancy or lactation. Diagnoses relied on clinical symptoms, serum thyroxine and TRAb, thyroid ultrasound and orbital computed tomography. Ficoll-Paque density gradient centrifugation was used to isolate PBMCs from about 9.4 ml of fresh peripheral blood. Trizol reagent was used to extract total RNA, and RNA quality was then checked on an Agilent 2100 Bioanalyzer.

The TCR beta CDR3 regions were amplified from the RNA transcripts. For the first round of RT-PCR on the TCR CDR3, the HTBI primer set was used together with the Qiagen OneStep RT-PCR kit. Libraries were constructed in a second round of multiplex PCR, after which size selection and purification were carried out. The libraries were sequenced on an Illumina HiSeq2000 using paired-end 100 bp reads. The original methods were these. SOAPnuke was used to process the raw data, throwing out any read that contained adapters or uncalled bases, had a mean Phred below 15, or lacked an exact constant-primer or identifier match. COPE v1.2.5 was used to merge the high-quality paired reads, and each unique nucleotide sequence was defined as a clonotype. MiTCR v1.1 was used to align clonotypes to the IMGT TRBV, TRBD and TRBJ reference segments. Only V-J combinations with frequency above 0.0001, covering 99.2% of repertoires, were analysed. A TCS score was defined as the ratio of F50 (clonal expansion) to E x V (chaos), with BLOSUM62-based TCRdist applied between CDR3 peptides within each V-J. Welch's t-statistics and random forest reduced around 550 V-J features to about 12, which were used in a naive Bayes classifier (R e1071). The public reads were reprocessed in TCRdb via fastp at Q25 and MiXCR, keeping in-frame beta chains. Each record represents a unique CDR3 protein, reported with the most common genes and DNA among its rows. The V and J calls come from TCRdb's annotation, not from the publication. This sample gives 300,000 to 400,000 distinct CDR3 sequences in total; about 15% of them show up just once. In total, the top ten clones hold approximately 25% of the sample.

The TCR originated in a woman under 40 with Graves' hyperthyroidism. Sequencing was performed on blood. Recombination connected TRBV28 to TRBJ1-4; the D gene cannot be resolved reliably. The DNA is TGTGCCAGCAGTCAAAGTTCAACTAATGAAAAACTGTTTTTT. This is translated as CASSQSSTNEKLFF.